Sequencing of this T cell receptor (beta chain) was carried out in a study of OX40 agonist ivuxolimab in advanced cancers. CDR1 and CDR2 (germline): SGHAT, FQNNGV. V lost 1 base, J lost 6 bases, and 8 bases lay in between. The CDR3 contains 13 residues. Profiling relied on immunoSEQ multiplex PCR, and the TCRdb table lists in-frame clones only, not all of them. The sample records around 30,000 clones, about 92% being singletons. This material consisted of CD4+ or CD8+ T cells sorted from blood, taken in a trial of the OX40 agonist ivuxolimab. The clonotype comes from an adult with an advanced solid tumor such as melanoma, head and neck, liver or kidney cancer. J is TRBJ2-3 and V is TRBV11-2; tentative D call: TRBD2 (6 bases). The CDR3 protein is CASSLVGGDTQYF. The DNA for the CDR3 is TGTGCCAGCAGCTTAGTGGGGGGTGATACGCAGTATTTT.